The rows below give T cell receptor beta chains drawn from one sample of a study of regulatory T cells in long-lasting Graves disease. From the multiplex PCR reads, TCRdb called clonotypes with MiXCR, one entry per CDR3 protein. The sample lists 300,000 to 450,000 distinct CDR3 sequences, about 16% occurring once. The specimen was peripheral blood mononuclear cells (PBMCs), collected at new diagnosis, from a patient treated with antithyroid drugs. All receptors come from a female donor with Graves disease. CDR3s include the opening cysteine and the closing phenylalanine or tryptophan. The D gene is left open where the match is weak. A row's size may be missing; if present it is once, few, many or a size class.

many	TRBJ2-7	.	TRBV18	CASSRAGEQYF	TGTGCCAGCTCACGAGCAGGGGAGCAGTACTTC
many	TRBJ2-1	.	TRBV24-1	CATSDFRSPSYNEQFF	TGTGCCACCAGTGACTTCAGGAGTCCCTCCTACAATGAGCAGTTCTTC
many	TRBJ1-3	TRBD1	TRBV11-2	CASSIGQAPGNTIYF	TGTGCCAGCAGCATTGGACAGGCCCCTGGAAACACCATATATTTT
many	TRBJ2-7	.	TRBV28	CASHGQQYEQYF	TGTGCCAGTCATGGACAGCAATACGAGCAGTACTTC
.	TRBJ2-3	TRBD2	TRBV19	CATQDLAGGLKTLTDTQYF	TGTGCCACCCAAGACTTAGCGGGGGGATTAAAAACGCTCACAGATACGCAGTATTTT
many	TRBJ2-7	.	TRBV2	CASRDGYRHEQYF	TGTGCCAGCAGGGACGGCTACCGACACGAGCAGTACTTC
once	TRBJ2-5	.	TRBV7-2	CASSLRSSQETQYF	TGTGCCAGCAGCTTACGTAGCAGTCAAGAGACCCAGTACTTC
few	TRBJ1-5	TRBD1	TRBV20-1	CSARAFPGQGYENNQPQHF	TGCAGTGCTAGAGCATTTCCGGGACAGGGATACGAAAACAATCAGCCCCAGCATTTT
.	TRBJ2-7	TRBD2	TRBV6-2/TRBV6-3	CASSYPPPSGRARAYEQYF	TGTGCCAGCAGTTACCCCCCCCCTAGCGGGAGGGCCAGAGCGTACGAGCAGTACTTC
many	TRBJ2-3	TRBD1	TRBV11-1	CASSQTGGDGTDTQYF	TGTGCCAGCAGCCAGACAGGGGGCGATGGCACAGATACGCAGTATTTT
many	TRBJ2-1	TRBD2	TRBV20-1	CSARGRAGGGNEQFF	TGCAGTGCTAGAGGAAGAGCGGGAGGGGGCAATGAGCAGTTCTTC
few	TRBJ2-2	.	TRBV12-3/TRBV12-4	CASSFQQFTGELFF	TGTGCCAGCAGTTTCCAGCAATTCACCGGGGAGCTGTTTTTT
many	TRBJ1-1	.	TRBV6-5	CASSYSYRGTEAFF	TGTGCCAGCAGTTACTCCTATAGGGGCACTGAAGCTTTCTTT
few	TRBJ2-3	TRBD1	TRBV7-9	CASSLGGQGAADTQYF	TGTGCCAGCAGCTTAGGGGGACAGGGGGCAGCGGATACGCAGTATTTT
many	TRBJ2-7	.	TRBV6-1	CASSLSRTVAYEQYF	TGTGCCAGCAGTCTGTCCAGGACTGTGGCCTACGAGCAGTACTTC
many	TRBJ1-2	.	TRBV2	CASSVDRSVTRYTF	TGTGCCAGCAGTGTAGACAGGTCGGTGACACGCTACACCTTC
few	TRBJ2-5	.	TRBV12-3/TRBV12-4	CASSLHRRGTAPWKEETQYF	TGTGCCAGCAGTTTGCACCGTCGTGGGACCGCGCCCTGGAAAGAAGAGACCCAGTACTTC
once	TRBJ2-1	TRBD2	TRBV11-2	CASSLVGGRAVVYNEQFF	TGTGCCAGCAGCTTAGTTGGCGGGAGGGCCGTGGTTTATAATGAGCAGTTCTTC
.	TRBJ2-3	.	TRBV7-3	CASSPGSMWAQYF	TGTGCCAGCAGTCCTGGTTCCATGTGGGCCCAGTATTTT
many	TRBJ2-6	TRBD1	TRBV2	CASMWGQNFPGANVLTF	TGTGCCAGCATGTGGGGACAGAATTTCCCTGGGGCCAACGTCCTGACTTTC
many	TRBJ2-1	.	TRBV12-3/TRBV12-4	CASSSLSGDTYNEQFF	TGTGCCAGCAGTTCCCTATCGGGGGACACCTACAATGAGCAGTTCTTC
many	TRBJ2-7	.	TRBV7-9	CASSPPQRPYEQYF	TGTGCCAGCAGCCCCCCCCAAAGACCCTACGAGCAGTACTTC
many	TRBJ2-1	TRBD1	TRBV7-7	CASSPLPTGDEQFF	TGTGCCAGCAGCCCCTTGCCCACAGGGGATGAGCAGTTCTTC
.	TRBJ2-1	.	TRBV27	CASSLDSSSYNEQFF	TGTGCCAGCAGTTTGGACTCAAGCTCCTACAATGAGCAGTTCTTC
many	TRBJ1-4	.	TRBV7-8	CASSLAGATNEKLFF	TGTGCCAGCAGCTTAGCGGGGGCAACTAATGAAAAACTGTTTTTT
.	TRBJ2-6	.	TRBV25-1	CASGTTNVLTF	TGTGCCAGCGGTACAACCAACGTCCTGACTTTC
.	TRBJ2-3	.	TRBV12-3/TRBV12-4	CASATGSQGTDTQYF	TGTGCCAGCGCCACGGGGTCCCAAGGCACAGATACGCAGTATTTT
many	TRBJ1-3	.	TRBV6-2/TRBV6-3	CASSYGIPGNTIYF	TGTGCCAGCAGTTACGGTATCCCCGGAAACACCATATATTTT
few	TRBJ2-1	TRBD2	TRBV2	CASGGASGGAREQFF	TGTGCCAGCGGGGGGGCTAGCGGGGGGGCCAGGGAGCAGTTCTTC
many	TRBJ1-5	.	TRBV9	CASSVGVGAMNQPQHF	TGTGCCAGCAGCGTAGGCGTAGGGGCGATGAATCAGCCCCAGCATTTT
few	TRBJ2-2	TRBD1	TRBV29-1	CSGWTGQTGELFF	TGCAGCGGATGGACAGGGCAAACCGGGGAGCTGTTTTTT
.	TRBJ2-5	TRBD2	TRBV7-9	CASSSPSGGEETQYF	TGTGCCAGCAGCTCACCTAGCGGGGGGGAAGAGACCCAGTACTTC
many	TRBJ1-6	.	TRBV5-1	CASSQGNNSPLHF	TGCGCCAGCAGTCAGGGGAATAATTCACCCCTCCACTTT
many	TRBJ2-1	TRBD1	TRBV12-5	CASGWGTGGENEQFF	TGTGCTAGTGGTTGGGGAACAGGGGGCGAGAATGAGCAGTTCTTC
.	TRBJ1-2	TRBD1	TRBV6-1	CASSPRDRNYGYTF	TGTGCCAGCAGCCCTCGGGACAGGAACTATGGCTACACCTTC
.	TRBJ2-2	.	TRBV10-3	CAISENAGELFF	TGTGCCATCAGTGAGAACGCCGGGGAGCTGTTTTTT
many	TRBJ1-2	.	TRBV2	CASSETGPTVYGYTF	TGTGCCAGCAGTGAAACAGGCCCTACCGTCTATGGCTACACCTTC
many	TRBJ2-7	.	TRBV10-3	CAISDLASYEQYF	TGTGCCATCAGCGACCTAGCTTCCTACGAGCAGTACTTC
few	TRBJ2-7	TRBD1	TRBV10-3	CAIRGTGGPSHEQYF	TGTGCCATCAGAGGAACAGGGGGCCCCTCCCACGAGCAGTACTTC
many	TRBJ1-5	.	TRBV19	CASSTGRDPSNQPQHF	TGTGCCAGTAGTACCGGACGAGACCCTAGCAATCAGCCCCAGCATTTT
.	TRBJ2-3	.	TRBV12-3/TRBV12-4	CASSAWTASTDTQYF	TGTGCCAGCAGTGCCTGGACAGCAAGCACAGATACGCAGTATTTT
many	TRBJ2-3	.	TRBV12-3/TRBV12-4	CASSPMGDTQYF	TGTGCCAGCAGTCCAATGGGAGATACGCAGTATTTT
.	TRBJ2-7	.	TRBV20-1	CSARDPGRTGSSYEQYF	TGCAGTGCTAGAGATCCCGGACGGACGGGAAGTTCCTACGAGCAGTACTTC
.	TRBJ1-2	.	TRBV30	CALSGPGRGYTF	TGTGCCTTGAGCGGACCGGGCCGTGGCTACACCTTC
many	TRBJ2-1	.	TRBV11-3	CASSRSGTPSNEQFF	TGTGCCAGCAGCAGATCCGGGACCCCCTCCAATGAGCAGTTCTTC
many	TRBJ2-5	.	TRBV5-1	CASTTETGSWESYETQYF	TGCGCCAGCACCACTGAAACAGGGTCGTGGGAGTCTTACGAGACCCAGTACTTC